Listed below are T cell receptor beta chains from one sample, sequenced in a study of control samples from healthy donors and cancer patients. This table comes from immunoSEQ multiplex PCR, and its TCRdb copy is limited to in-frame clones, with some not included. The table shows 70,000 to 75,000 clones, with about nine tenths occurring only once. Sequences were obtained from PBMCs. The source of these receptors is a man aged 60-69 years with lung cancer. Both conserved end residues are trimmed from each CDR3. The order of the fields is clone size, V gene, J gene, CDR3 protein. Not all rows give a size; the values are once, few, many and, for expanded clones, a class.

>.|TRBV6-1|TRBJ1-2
ASSDGQARYGYT
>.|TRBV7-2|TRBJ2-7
ASSRTGRGTYEQY
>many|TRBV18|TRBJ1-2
ASSPLGQPFGNT
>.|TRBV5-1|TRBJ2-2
ASSLTGPGELF
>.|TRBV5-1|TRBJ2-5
ASSSGRETQY
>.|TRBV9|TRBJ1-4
ASSARDNEKLF
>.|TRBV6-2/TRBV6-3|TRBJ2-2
ASSPGTGWLNGELF
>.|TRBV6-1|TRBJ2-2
ASSEAGRGETGELF
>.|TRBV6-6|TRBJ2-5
ASNGGGETQY
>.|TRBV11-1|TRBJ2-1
ASSAPGLGVIEQF
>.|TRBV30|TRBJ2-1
AWRTLAGGLPIDNEQF
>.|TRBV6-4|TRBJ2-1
ASSDSGGPQF
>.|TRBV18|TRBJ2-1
PSSPRRGGNEQF
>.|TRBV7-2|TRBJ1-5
ASSLSGTGDSGQPQH
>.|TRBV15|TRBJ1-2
ATSRNSQGPYGYT
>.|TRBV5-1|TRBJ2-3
ASSGEAGSLSGAQY
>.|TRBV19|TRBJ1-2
ASSLQSGGASYGYT
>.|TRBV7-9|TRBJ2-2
ASREAGELF
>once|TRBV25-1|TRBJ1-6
ASSETSAVSPLH
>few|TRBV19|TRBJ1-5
ASSGLYRVNQPQH
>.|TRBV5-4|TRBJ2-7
ASSFGTGRGEQY
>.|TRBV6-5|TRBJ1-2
ASRGRGYT
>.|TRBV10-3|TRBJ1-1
AISIGSGGTEAF
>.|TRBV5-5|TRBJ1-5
ASSLEGGRPNQPQH
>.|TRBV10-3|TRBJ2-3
AISHPTTTDTQY
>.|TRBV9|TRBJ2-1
ASSVGGAGGEQF
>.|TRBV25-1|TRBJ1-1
ASSDLRGRTFEAF
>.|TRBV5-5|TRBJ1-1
ASSVTGVEAF
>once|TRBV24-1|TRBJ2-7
ATSDESGQGACEQY
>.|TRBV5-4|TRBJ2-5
ASSDQNQETQY
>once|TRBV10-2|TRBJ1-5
ASSPGQGSNQPQH
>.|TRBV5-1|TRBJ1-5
ASSLVGGLSQPQH
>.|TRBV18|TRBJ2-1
ASSPGTGISNEQF
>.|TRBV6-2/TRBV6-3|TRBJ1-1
ASSSPGQGRSEAF
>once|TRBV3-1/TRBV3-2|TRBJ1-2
ASSPPGQGFLFYGYT
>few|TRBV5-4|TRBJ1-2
ACYREKRGYT
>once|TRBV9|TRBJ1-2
ASSDQQRGGNYGYT
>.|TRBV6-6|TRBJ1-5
ASSFSSGNQPQH
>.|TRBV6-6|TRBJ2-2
ASSSANTGELF
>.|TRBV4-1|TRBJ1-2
ASSQGGSSGNGYT
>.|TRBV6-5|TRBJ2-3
ASLRRGGVADTQY
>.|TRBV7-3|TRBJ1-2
ASSLTGGPNGYT
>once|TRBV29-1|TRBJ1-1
SVPGQGTVAF
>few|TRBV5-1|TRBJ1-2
ASSLGVTGGSGYT
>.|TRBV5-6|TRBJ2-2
ASTPRDDRAKTGELF
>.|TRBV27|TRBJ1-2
ASSRIGETGYT
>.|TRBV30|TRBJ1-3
AWSRTVIRNTIY
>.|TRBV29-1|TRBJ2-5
SASTGGGETQY
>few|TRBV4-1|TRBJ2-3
ASSQAGGGTDTQY
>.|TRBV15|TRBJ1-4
ATSGTPSLNEKLF
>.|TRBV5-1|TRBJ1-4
ASSIGTAAEKLF
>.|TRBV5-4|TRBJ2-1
ASSNRPGRGGGVNEQF
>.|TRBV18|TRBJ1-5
ASSPAGIHSNQPQH
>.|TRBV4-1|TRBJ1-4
ASSLVPGQALNEKLF